Presented here are 25 T cell receptor beta chains from one specimen sequenced in a study of CD8 T cells in Susac syndrome. Reverse transcription of roughly 0.45 to 1 ug RNA used random hexamers. Via MiXCR, TCRdb re-called the immunoSEQ multiplex PCR reads, giving one row per CDR3 protein. The table records fewer than 150,000 distinct CDR3 sequences, approximately 89% of them present only once. Sequences were obtained from CD8+ T cells from PBMCs. The receptors derive from a human donor with multiple sclerosis.

This sequence joins TRBV7-8 and TRBJ1-1, with TRBD1 identical over 9 bases. The germline V gene encodes CDR1 SGHVS and CDR2 FQNEAQ. After removal of 3 bases from V and 6 bases from J, the junction contained 8 bases not matched to a gene. The CDR3 contains 15 residues. CDR3 residues: CASSFLPGQGSEAFF. CDR3 in DNA: TGTGCCAGCAGCTTTCTACCGGGACAGGGATCTGAAGCTTTCTTT.

CDR3: CAISESGMREENQPQHF. The CDR3 DNA follows: TGTGCCATCAGTGAGAGTGGGATGAGGGAGGAGAATCAGCCCCAGCATTTT. The V call is TRBV10-3, the J call TRBJ1-5; D remains ambiguous. The germline V gene has CDR1 ENHRY and CDR2 SYGVKD. The CDR3 totals 17 residues. Between the trimmed V and J ends, which lost 2 bases and 4 bases, there was a span of 18 bases.

The chain recombines TRBV12-3 or TRBV12-4 with TRBJ2-7, with D unresolved. Trimming took off 6 bases at V and 6 bases at J, with 9 bases between the two ends. There are 11 residues in the CDR3. In DNA form, the CDR3 reads TGTGCCAGCAGCCCCGACCTCGAGCAGTACTTC. It codes for CASSPDLEQYF.

V gene TRBV18 combines with J gene TRBJ2-7; D possibly corresponds to TRBD1 (7 bases). Germline V gives CDR1 KGHSH, CDR2 LQKENI. V lost 1 base and J 4 bases, leaving 17 bases between the germline ends. CDR3 size: 16 residues. CDR3 loop: CASSPLSGGMEYEQYF. CDR3 DNA: TGTGCCAGCTCACCACTATCAGGGGGGATGGAGTACGAGCAGTACTTC.

The chain links TRBV24-1 to TRBJ1-2; TRBD1 might be the D (5 bases). The V gene's germline CDR1 is KGHDR and CDR2 SFDVKD. This CDR3 has 13 amino acids. V shed 1 base and J shed 4 bases, with 6 bases lying between them. CDR3 region: CATSDFDSYGYTF. The DNA of the CDR3 is TGTGCCACCAGTGATTTTGACAGCTATGGCTACACCTTC.

This sequence joins TRBV12-3 or TRBV12-4 and TRBJ2-7; D is unresolved. The V end lost 8 bases, the J end lost 3 bases, and 8 bases lay between the germline ends. The length of the CDR3 is 11 residues. This chain's CDR3 is CASGPGYEQYF. CDR3 nucleotides: TGTGCCAGCGGTCCAGGCTACGAGCAGTACTTC.

This chain joins TRBV7-8 and TRBJ2-2; 7 positions agree with TRBD2. CDR3 length: 15 residues. V dropped 5 bases and J dropped 0; count of bases not matched to a gene: 3. Germline V gene lookup returns CDR1 SGHVS and CDR2 FQNEAQ. CDR3 sequence reads: CASSPGGSNTGELFF. CDR3 bases: TGTGCCAGCAGCCCCGGGGGGTCGAACACCGGGGAGCTGTTTTTT. Full variable domain (remainder filled in from reference TRBV7-8 and TRBJ2-2): GAGVSQSPRYKVAKRGQDVALRCDPISGHVSLFWYQQALGQGPEFLTYFQNEAQLDKSGLPSDRFFAERPEGSVSTLKIQRTQQEDSAVYLCASSPGGSNTGELFFGEGSRLTVL.

V is TRBV14 and J is TRBJ2-3; 14 nucleotides match TRBD2. The CDR3 totals 18 residues. Germline V gene data show CDR1 as SGHDN and CDR2 as FVKESK. The ends lost 0 bases at V and 8 bases at J; junction bases unmatched: 10. CDR3 DNA: TGTGCCAGCAGCCAAGAACCCCGACTAGCGGGAGGGCCGGGTACGCAGTATTTT. It specifies CASSQEPRLAGGPGTQYF. The variable domain in full, completed from reference TRBV14 and TRBJ2-3, reads EAGVTQFPSHSVIEKGQTVTLRCDPISGHDNLYWYRRVMGKEIKFLLHFVKESKQDESGMPNNRFLAERTGGTYSTLKVQPAELEDSGVYFCASSQEPRLAGGPGTQYFGPGTRLTVL.

This rearrangement joins TRBV7-9 to TRBJ2-6; tentatively, D is TRBD2 (5 bases). There are 18 residues in the CDR3. The germline gives CDR1 SEHNR, CDR2 FQNEAQ (reference sequence). Between the trimmed V and J ends, which lost 3 bases and 0 bases, there was a span of 15 bases. CDR3: CASSFPEVGYSGANVLTF. The DNA of the CDR3 is TGTGCCAGCAGCTTTCCGGAGGTGGGATACTCTGGGGCCAACGTCCTGACTTTC.

The chain links TRBV7-9 to TRBJ2-1, with no clear D. Between the trimmed V and J ends, which lost 5 bases and 7 bases, there was a span of 9 bases. The germline CDR1 and CDR2 sequences are SEHNR and FQNEAQ (reference sequence). The CDR3 loop spans 12 amino acids. The CDR3 nucleotides read TGTGCCAGCAGCGTCGGTTCTAATGAGCAGTTCTTC. Translated: CASSVGSNEQFF.

The V gene is TRBV11-2, the J gene TRBJ2-7; no firm D call. Trimming pared 5 bases from V and 4 bases from J, leaving 9 bases between. CDR1 SGHAT and CDR2 FQNNGV come from the germline V gene. The CDR3 spans 12 residues. In nucleotides, the CDR3 is TGTGCCAGCAGCCAGACTGGATACGAGCAGTACTTC. It is translated as CASSQTGYEQYF.

The chain links TRBV6-2 or TRBV6-3 to TRBJ1-1; D gene ambiguous. The germline V gene encodes CDR1 MNHEY and CDR2 SVGEGT. The CDR3 totals 12 residues. The V end lost 0 bases, the J end lost 6 bases, and 5 bases lay between the germline ends. The CDR3: CASSYSDSEAFF. DNA for the CDR3: TGTGCCAGCAGTTACTCCGATTCTGAAGCTTTCTTT.

The chain carries TRBV27 and TRBJ2-7; possible D gene TRBD1, 6 bases. V lost 6 bases and J 2 bases, leaving 14 bases between the germline ends. Germline assignment: CDR1 MNHEY and CDR2 SMNVEV (reference sequence). The CDR3 extends over 14 amino acids. The DNA of the CDR3 is TGTGCCAGCAGCAGTACCAGGGGACCCTACGAGCAGTACTTC. Amino acid sequence: CASSSTRGPYEQYF.

This clonotype was seen a few times. The chain recombines TRBV6-5 with TRBJ1-2; D possibly corresponds to TRBD1 (5 bases). Germline CDR1 and CDR2: MNHEY and SVGAGI. This CDR3 has 13 residues. V lost 2 bases and J 6 bases, leaving 10 bases between the germline ends. The CDR3, as DNA: TGTGCCAGCAGTTACCAGGGAGTGGATGGCTACACCTTC. It specifies CASSYQGVDGYTF.

V is TRBV20-1 and J is TRBJ2-7, with TRBD2 identical over 10 bases. The V gene's germline CDR1 is DFQATT and CDR2 SNEGSKA (reference sequence). Unmatched junction bases numbered 8, after V lost 0 bases and J lost 3 bases. This CDR3 is built from 16 residues. The CDR3 is CSARDPGVAGGYEQYF. The CDR3 DNA reads as TGCAGTGCTAGAGACCCCGGGGTAGCGGGAGGCTACGAGCAGTACTTC.

The CDR3 nucleotides read TGTGCCTGGAGTGTAAGAAGACTGAATAGCAATCAGCCCCAGCATTTT. It specifies CAWSVRRLNSNQPQHF. The chain couples TRBV30 to TRBJ1-5; no clear D. This CDR3 is built from 16 residues. Germline CDR1 reads GTSNPN; CDR2 reads SVGIG (reference sequence). V was trimmed by 0 bases and J by 0 bases, leaving 12 bases between them.

The CDR3 DNA is TGTGCCAGCAGCTTAGTGGGGGAATACAATGAGCAGTTCTTC. It specifies CASSLVGEYNEQFF. The chain joins TRBV7-9 to TRBJ2-1; possibly TRBD1 or TRBD2 for D (5 bases each). The V and J ends lost 1 base and 4 bases respectively, with 8 bases between them. This CDR3 is built from 14 residues. Germline V gene sequence: CDR1 SEHNR, CDR2 FQNEAQ (reference sequence).

About this clonotype: The germline gene is not matched at one end of the junction; a read error may be the cause. The chain uses TRBV30 and TRBJ2-7; D may correspond to TRBD1 or TRBD2 (6 bases each). The CDR3 runs 13 residues. Germline loops: CDR1 GTSNPN, CDR2 SVGIG (reference sequence). The CDR3 reads CARRGTLSYEQYF. CDR3 nucleotides: TGTGCCCGGAGGGGGACTCTGTCCTACGAGCAGTACTTC.

This clonotype was observed once. V and J are TRBV7-9 and TRBJ2-1, with 12 bases matching TRBD2. V was clipped by 1 base and J by 7 bases; unmatched bases: 2. This CDR3 is built from 15 residues. The V gene's germline CDR1 is SEHNR and CDR2 FQNEAQ (reference sequence). DNA for the CDR3: TGTGCCAGCAGCTTAGTTGGACTAGCGGGAAATGAGCAGTTCTTC. This translates into CASSLVGLAGNEQFF. Variable domain in full (rest from reference TRBV7-9 and TRBJ2-1): DTGVSQNPRHKITKRGQNVTFRCDPISEHNRLYWYRQTLGQGPEFLTYFQNEAQLEKSRLLSDRFSAERPKGSFSTLEIQRTEQGDSAMYLCASSLVGLAGNEQFFGPGTRLTVL.

The chain links TRBV2 to TRBJ2-2; no clear D. The V end was cut by 7 bases, the J end by 1 base, with 7 bases between. The CDR3 has 13 amino acids. Germline loops: CDR1 SNHLY, CDR2 FYNNEI. CDR3 DNA: TGTGCCAGCAAAGAGGAGAACACCGGGGAGCTGTTTTTT. Encoded protein: CASKEENTGELFF.

V gene TRBV29-1 combines with J gene TRBJ2-1, with 8 bases matching TRBD2. The CDR3 spans 13 residues. V lost 5 bases and J lost 9; bases outside the gene matches: 9. Germline CDR1 is SQVTM and CDR2 is ANQGSEA. CDR3 loop: CSVTTGGPPEQFF. As DNA, the CDR3 is TGCAGCGTTACGACGGGAGGGCCCCCTGAGCAGTTCTTC.

The J gene is TRBJ2-1, the V gene TRBV27; D call uncertain. From germline, CDR1 is MNHEY and CDR2 SMNVEV (reference sequence). The CDR3 has 13 amino acids. Trimming removed 6 bases from V and 10 bases from J, with 16 bases in between. The CDR3 sequence: CASSPTWAFEQFF. CDR3 bases: TGTGCCAGCAGCCCTACGTGGGCCTTCGAGCAGTTCTTC.

The CDR3 sequence is CAVRSYEQYF. The DNA for the CDR3 is TGTGCAGTACGGTCCTACGAGCAGTACTTC. The chain joins TRBV6-2 or TRBV6-3 to TRBJ2-7; D remains ambiguous. Germline V gene sequence: CDR1 MNHEY, CDR2 SVGEGT. The CDR3 has 10 residues.

This clonotype was picked up one time. This chain links TRBV6-2 or TRBV6-3 with TRBJ2-7; the D gene could be TRBD1 or TRBD2 (5 bases each). The CDR3 has 15 amino acids. Germline V lookup: CDR1 MNHEY, CDR2 SVGEGT. The V gene lost 0 bases and the J gene lost 0 bases, with 9 bases spanning the gap. This chain's CDR3 is CASSYSSGTSYEQYF. The CDR3 DNA follows: TGTGCCAGCAGTTACTCGTCCGGGACCTCCTACGAGCAGTACTTC.

The rearrangement uses TRBV25-1 and TRBJ1-1; TRBD1 matches at 9 bases. Looked up from germline, CDR1 is MGHDK and CDR2 is SYGVNS. The length of the CDR3 is 12 residues. The junction had 6 bases not matched to a gene; V was cut back by 7 bases and J by 9 bases. CDR3 sequence: CASNGGQGQAFF. The DNA of the CDR3 is TGTGCCAGCAATGGGGGACAGGGACAAGCTTTCTTT. Full variable domain (rest looked up from reference TRBV25-1 and TRBJ1-1): EADIYQTPRYLVIGTGKKITLECSQTMGHDKMYWYQQDPGMELHLIHYSYGVNSTEKGDLSSESTVSRIRTEHFPLTLESARPSHTSQYLCASNGGQGQAFFGQGTRLTVV.